This T cell receptor beta chain emerged from a study of shared T cell receptors in the human thymus. V dropped 4 bases and J dropped 5; count of bases not matched to a gene: 9. This CDR3 has 14 residues. Germline V gene data show CDR1 as SGHDT and CDR2 as YYEEEE. Only in-frame clones appear in the TCRdb table, and some are missing; sequencing was by immunoSEQ multiplex PCR. The sample lists 640,000 or so clones; around 87% were seen once. The same specimen was also included in a second study, on human thymus T cells.

The sequence came from a boy under three years old with a congenital heart defect. This chain uses TRBV5-6 with TRBJ2-7; 7 bases align to TRBD1. Sequenced input: thymocytes. As DNA, the CDR3 is TGTGCCAGCAGCATAGGGACAGAAGCCCACGAGCAGTACTTC. It is translated as CASSIGTEAHEQYF.